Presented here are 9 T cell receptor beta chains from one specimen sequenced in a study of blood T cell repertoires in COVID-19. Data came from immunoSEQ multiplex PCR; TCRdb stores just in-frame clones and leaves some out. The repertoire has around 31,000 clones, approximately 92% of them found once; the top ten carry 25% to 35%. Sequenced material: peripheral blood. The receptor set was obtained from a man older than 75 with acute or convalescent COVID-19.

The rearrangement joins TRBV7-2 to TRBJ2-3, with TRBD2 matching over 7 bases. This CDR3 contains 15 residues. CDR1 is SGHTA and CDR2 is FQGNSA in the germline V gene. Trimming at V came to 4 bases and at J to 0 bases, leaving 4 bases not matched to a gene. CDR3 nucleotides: TGTGCCAGCAGCTCCGTACTAGCGAGCACAGATACGCAGTATTTT. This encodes CASSSVLASTDTQYF.

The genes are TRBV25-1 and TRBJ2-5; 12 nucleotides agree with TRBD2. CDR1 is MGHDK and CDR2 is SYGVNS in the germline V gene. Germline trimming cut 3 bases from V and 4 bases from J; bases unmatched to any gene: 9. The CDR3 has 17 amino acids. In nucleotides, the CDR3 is TGTGCCAGCAGTGACGGGCTCCTAGCGGGAGGGGCAGAGACCCAGTACTTC. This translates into CASSDGLLAGGAETQYF. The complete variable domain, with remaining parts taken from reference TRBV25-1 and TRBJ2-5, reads EADIYQTPRYLVIGTGKKITLECSQTMGHDKMYWYQQDPGMELHLIHYSYGVNSTEKGDLSSESTVSRIRTEHFPLTLESARPSHTSQYLCASSDGLLAGGAETQYFGPGTRLLVL.

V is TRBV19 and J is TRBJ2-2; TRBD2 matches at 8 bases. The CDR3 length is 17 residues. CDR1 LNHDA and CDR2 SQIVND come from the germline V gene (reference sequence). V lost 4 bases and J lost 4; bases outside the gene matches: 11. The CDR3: CASSRRSGGGVTGELFF. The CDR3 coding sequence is TGTGCCAGTAGTAGACGAAGCGGGGGCGGTGTCACCGGGGAGCTGTTTTTT.

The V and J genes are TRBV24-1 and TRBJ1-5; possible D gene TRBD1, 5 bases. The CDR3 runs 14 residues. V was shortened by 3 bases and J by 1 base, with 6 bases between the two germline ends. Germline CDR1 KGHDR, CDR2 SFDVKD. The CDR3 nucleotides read TGTGCCACCAGTGATCGACAGAGCAATCAGCCCCAGCATTTT. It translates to CATSDRQSNQPQHF.

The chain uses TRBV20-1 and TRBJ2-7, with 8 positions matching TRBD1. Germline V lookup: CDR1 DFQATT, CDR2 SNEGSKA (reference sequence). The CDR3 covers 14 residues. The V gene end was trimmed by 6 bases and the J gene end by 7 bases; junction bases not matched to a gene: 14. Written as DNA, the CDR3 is TGCAGTGCCAGTAGACAGGGGCGGGCAAAAGAGCAGTACTTC. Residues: CSASRQGRAKEQYF.

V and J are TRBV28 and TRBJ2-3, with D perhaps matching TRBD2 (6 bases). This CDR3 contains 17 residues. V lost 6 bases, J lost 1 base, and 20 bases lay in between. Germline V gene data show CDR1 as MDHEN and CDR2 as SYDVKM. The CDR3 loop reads CASRGLPEGRGTDTQYF. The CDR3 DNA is TGTGCCAGCAGGGGACTCCCGGAGGGCCGGGGCACAGATACGCAGTATTTT.

This CDR3 is CASSVVKRVDYEQYF. CDR3 DNA: TGTGCCAGCAGCGTAGTGAAGCGGGTAGACTACGAGCAGTACTTC. V gene TRBV9 combines with J gene TRBJ2-7; possibly TRBD2 for D (6 bases). Germline V gene lookup returns CDR1 SGDLS and CDR2 YYNGEE. Trimming shortened V by 0 bases and J by 3 bases, and 13 bases separated the two germline ends. The length of the CDR3 is 15 residues.

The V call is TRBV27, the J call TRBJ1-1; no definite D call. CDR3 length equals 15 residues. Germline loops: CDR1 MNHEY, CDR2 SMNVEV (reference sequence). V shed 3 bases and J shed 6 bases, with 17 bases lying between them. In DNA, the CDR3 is TGTGCCAGCAGTTTCCTCTCGGCCGCCGGGGCTGAAGCTTTCTTT. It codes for CASSFLSAAGAEAFF.

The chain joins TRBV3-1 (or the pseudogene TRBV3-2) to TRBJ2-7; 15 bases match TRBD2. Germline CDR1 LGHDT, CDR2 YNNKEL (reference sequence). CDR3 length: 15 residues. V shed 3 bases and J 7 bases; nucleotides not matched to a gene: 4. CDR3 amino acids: CASSHWTSGREEQYF. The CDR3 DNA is TGTGCCAGCAGCCACTGGACTAGCGGGAGGGAGGAGCAGTACTTC.